Below, 28 T cell receptor beta chains from the same sample are listed, as sequenced in a study of regulatory T cells in long-lasting Graves disease. Sequencing libraries for TCR beta were prepared with iRepertoire HTBI primers and Arm-PCR of CDR3 regions. TCRdb processed the multiplex PCR reads anew with MiXCR; each CDR3 protein has one entry. The table has 550,000 or so distinct CDR3 sequences, approximately 12% seen once. Time point denoted: newly diagnosed GD, antithyroid drugs for less than 3 months. Scientists built the TCR library using RNA that was extracted from PBMCs. These data were also reused for a study on T cells in Graves' hyperthyroidism and ophthalmopathy.

This material consisted of peripheral blood mononuclear cells (PBMCs), taken at new diagnosis, from a patient treated with antithyroid drugs. These receptors were obtained from a woman in her twenties or thirties with Graves disease.

This rearrangement joins TRBV20-1 to TRBJ2-1; D tentatively reads TRBD1 or TRBD2 (5 bases each). This CDR3 comprises 15 residues. V lost 6 bases and J lost 10, with 25 bases in between. Germline V gives CDR1 DFQATT, CDR2 SNEGSKA (reference sequence). The CDR3 DNA reads TGCAGTGCCCGTCGCCGGGACCCCTCACCCCGGGAGCAGTTCTTC. Its protein product is CSARRRDPSPREQFF.

There are a few counts of this clonotype. CDR3 amino acids: CASSLRAAFF. Written as DNA, the CDR3 is TGTGCCAGCAGCCTTCGGGCGGCTTTCTTT. This sequence joins TRBV7-9 and TRBJ1-1; D ambiguous. Germline CDR1 SEHNR, CDR2 FQNEAQ (reference sequence). The CDR3 sequence is 10 residues long. Trimming took 5 bases from V and 11 from J, leaving 9 bases between them.

This clonotype was observed many times. V and J are TRBV11-2 and TRBJ2-3; TRBD2 aligns across 8 bases. The CDR3 spans 17 residues. The V gene end was trimmed by 1 base and the J gene end by 4 bases; junction bases not matched to a gene: 10. CDR1 is SGHAT, CDR2 FQNNGV, per germline. The CDR3 here is CASSLVPGGGNADTQYF. In DNA, the CDR3 is TGTGCCAGCAGCTTAGTACCGGGGGGGGGAAACGCAGATACGCAGTATTTT.

This clonotype was observed many times. This chain uses TRBV7-9 with TRBJ2-3, with a weak D call TRBD1 (5 bases). The V and J ends lost 5 bases and 3 bases respectively, with 15 bases between them. Germline CDR1 reads SEHNR; CDR2 reads FQNEAQ (reference sequence). The CDR3 has 15 residues. DNA for the CDR3: TGTGCCAGCAGCGCCTTCCAGGGCAAGACAGATACGCAGTATTTT. Amino acids: CASSAFQGKTDTQYF.

This clonotype was detected only a few times. This sequence joins TRBV19 and TRBJ2-1, with 9 bases fitting TRBD2. The CDR3 sequence is 18 residues long. Germline V CDR1 and CDR2: LNHDA, SQIVND (reference sequence). The J segment lost 0 bases and the V segment lost 7 bases, leaving 13 bases of the junction unmatched. The CDR3 region is CASTPGTSFFTSYNEQFF. The DNA of the CDR3 is TGTGCCAGTACCCCCGGGACTAGCTTCTTTACCTCCTACAATGAGCAGTTCTTC. Variable domain in full (rest from reference TRBV19 and TRBJ2-1): DGGITQSPKYLFRKEGQNVTLSCEQNLNHDAMYWYRQDPGQGLRLIYYSQIVNDFQKGDIAEGYSVSREKKESFPLTVTSAQKNPTAFYLCASTPGTSFFTSYNEQFFGPGTRLTVL.

This clonotype showed up many times. One junction end disagrees with the germline gene, perhaps due to a read error. The chain uses TRBV28 and TRBJ1-2; 8 bases align to TRBD1. The germline gives CDR1 MDHEN, CDR2 SYDVKM. This CDR3 has 18 amino acids. CDR3 nucleotides: TGTGCCAGCACCCTTTCCGGGACAGGACCCGGGGGAGGCTATGTCTACACCTTC. Its translation: CASTLSGTGPGGGYVYTF.

This clonotype has only a few counts. The rearrangement uses TRBV20-1 and TRBJ2-2; 15 nucleotides line up with TRBD2. Trimming removed 5 bases from V and 5 bases from J; junction bases left unmatched: 18. The CDR3 is made up of 20 amino acids. Germline CDR1 DFQATT, CDR2 SNEGSKA (reference sequence). The chain's CDR3 is CSAGRAPGLAGGRRTGELFF. The CDR3 region has the DNA TGCAGTGCTGGACGCGCCCCGGGACTAGCGGGAGGTCGGCGGACCGGGGAGCTGTTTTTT.

This clonotype came up many times. The chain joins TRBV11-3 to TRBJ2-1; the D gene is possibly TRBD2 (5 bases). This CDR3 is built from 16 residues. Trimming pared 0 bases from V and 1 base from J, leaving 10 bases between. CDR1 is SGHNT, CDR2 YENEEA, per germline. As DNA, the CDR3 is TGTGCCAGCAGCTTAGACGTTGGAGGATCCTACAATGAGCAGTTCTTC. Protein sequence: CASSLDVGGSYNEQFF.

At least ten counts were recorded for this clonotype. The chain has TRBV30 and TRBJ1-5; D gene unclear. The CDR3 sequence is 13 residues long. Germline V gives CDR1 GTSNPN, CDR2 SVGIG (reference sequence). V was pared by 1 base and J by 4 bases, with 8 bases between. The CDR3 here is CAWSGSWNQPQHF. The CDR3 region has the DNA TGTGCCTGGAGTGGGAGTTGGAATCAGCCCCAGCATTTT.

This clonotype has at least ten counts. The chain has TRBV11-2 and TRBJ2-1; 10 nucleotides line up with TRBD2. The ends lost 6 bases at V and 8 bases at J; junction bases unmatched: 37. The CDR3 has 24 amino acids. CDR1 and CDR2 from the germline V gene are SGHAT and FQNNGV. The CDR3 DNA is TGTGCCAGCAGACCTGGGGGGGCAGGGGGCGCGCAAGGTAGCGGGAGGCCATATGGCTATGAGCAGTTCTTC. Amino acid sequence: CASRPGGAGGAQGSGRPYGYEQFF.

The J gene is TRBJ2-1, the V gene TRBV12-3 or TRBV12-4, with 7 bases identical to TRBD2. The CDR3 spans 14 residues. V lost 8 bases, J lost 9 bases, and 13 bases stayed unmatched. The DNA of the CDR3 is TGTGCCAGCTCCCGGGGACTATCCCTGGCTGAGCAGTTCTTC. Translating gives CASSRGLSLAEQFF.

This clonotype was detected many times. The chain joins TRBV27 to TRBJ1-2; the match to TRBD1 covers 10 bases. CDR1 is MNHEY and CDR2 is SMNVEV in the germline V gene (reference sequence). Trimming took 6 bases from V and 4 from J; bases not matched to a gene: 2. This CDR3 comprises 13 residues. The CDR3 bases are TGTGCCAGCAGGGGGACAGGGGCCTATGGCTACACCTTC. This sequence encodes CASRGTGAYGYTF.

This clonotype was picked up many times. The chain combines TRBV6-5 with TRBJ1-2; 9 nucleotides line up with TRBD1. The CDR3 consists of 16 residues. Trimming at V came to 2 bases and at J to 6 bases, leaving 10 bases not matched to a gene. The germline gives CDR1 MNHEY, CDR2 SVGAGI. The chain's CDR3 is CASSYRAPGQGHGYTF. CDR3 in DNA: TGTGCCAGCAGTTACCGGGCTCCGGGACAGGGACATGGCTACACCTTC.

V gene TRBV12-3 or TRBV12-4 combines with J gene TRBJ2-1, with unresolved D. With 7 bases removed from V and 5 bases from J, the gap between germline ends came to 9 bases. This CDR3 is 12 amino acids long. The CDR3 bases are TGTGCCAGCACCCCAGCAAACAATGAGCAGTTCTTC. Translating gives CASTPANNEQFF.

The CDR3 DNA sequence: TGCAGTGCCCGACGCCGACAGGATCGGAATCAGCCCCAGCATTTT. Translating it yields CSARRRQDRNQPQHF. The V gene is TRBV20-1, the J gene TRBJ1-5; maybe TRBD1 (6 bases). Trimming took 6 bases from V and 4 from J, leaving 19 bases between them. The CDR3 is made up of 15 amino acids. Germline V gene sequence: CDR1 DFQATT, CDR2 SNEGSKA (reference sequence).

This clonotype has ten or more counts. The chain has TRBV7-9 and TRBJ2-7; D gene ambiguous. V lost 4 bases and J lost 0, with 13 bases in between. Germline V gene lookup returns CDR1 SEHNR and CDR2 FQNEAQ (reference sequence). The CDR3 has 15 amino acids. The DNA of the CDR3 is TGTGCCAGCAGCTCTCAAGACTTACTCTCCTACGAGCAGTACTTC. It is translated as CASSSQDLLSYEQYF.

With respect to this clonotype: A read error is possible here, since a much larger clone lies one base away. This CDR3 is CASADKGYEKLFF. The CDR3 DNA reads TGTGCCAGCGCGGACAAGGGATATGAAAAACTGTTTTTT. The chain is built from TRBV27 and TRBJ1-4, with D possibly matching TRBD1 (5 bases). CDR1 is MNHEY, CDR2 SMNVEV, per germline (reference sequence). The V and J ends lost 8 bases and 6 bases respectively, with 13 bases between them. This CDR3 region has 13 residues.

A remark on this clonotype: A much larger clone lies one base from this, so it may be a read error. The chain carries TRBV7-2 and TRBJ1-6, with D tentatively TRBD1 (5 bases). CDR3 length: 14 amino acids. The germline gives CDR1 SGHTA, CDR2 FQGNSA. CDR3 DNA sequence: TGTGCCAGCAGCCCAGGGCTTGGCACTTCACCCCCCCACTTT. Its translation is CASSPGLGTSPPHF.

This clonotype was found many times. The chain links TRBV5-4 to TRBJ2-5; D not resolved. Looked up from germline, CDR1 is SGHNT and CDR2 is YYREEE (reference sequence). The V gene lost 7 bases and the J gene lost 4 bases, with 14 bases spanning the gap. The CDR3 runs to 13 residues. The CDR3 DNA is TGTGCCAGCGGCGGCGCCGGTGGAGAGACCCAGTACTTC. This gives the protein CASGGAGGETQYF.

Points on this clonotype: It may be a read error: a sequence one base away is much more abundant. CDR3 amino acids: CVSSVPGTGIDTQYF. For the CDR3, the DNA is TGTGTCAGCAGCGTACCCGGGACAGGGATAGATACGCAGTATTTT. The rearrangement joins TRBV28 to TRBJ2-3; 9 positions match TRBD1. The CDR3 sequence is 15 residues long. CDR1 and CDR2 from the germline V gene are MDHEN and SYDVKM.

The chain recombines TRBV6-1 with TRBJ1-4, with D possibly being TRBD1 (5 bases). V shed 8 bases and J shed 6 bases, with 7 bases lying between them. Germline CDR1 and CDR2: MNHNS and SASEGT. The CDR3 contains 11 residues. The CDR3 loop reads CASGTDEKLFF. CDR3 coding DNA: TGTGCCAGCGGGACCGATGAAAAACTGTTTTTT.

The table lists this clonotype with many counts. This chain connects TRBV27 to TRBJ2-5; the D is unclear. The V end lost 8 bases, the J end lost 2 bases, and 21 bases lay between the germline ends. CDR1 and CDR2 (germline): MNHEY, SMNVEV (reference sequence). The CDR3 is made up of 16 amino acids. Here the CDR3 reads CASGVTAMTFQETQYF. The CDR3, as DNA: TGTGCCAGCGGGGTTACGGCAATGACATTTCAAGAGACCCAGTACTTC.

This clonotype was seen many times. The chain recombines TRBV6-1 with TRBJ1-1, with a weak D call TRBD1 (6 bases). Trimming cost V 4 bases and J 7 bases, with 16 bases left between them. The CDR3 covers 14 residues. The germline gives CDR1 MNHNS, CDR2 SASEGT. CDR3 region: CASSAGGGEIEAFF. The CDR3 DNA sequence: TGTGCCAGCAGTGCTGGTGGGGGCGAAATTGAAGCTTTCTTT.

There are many counts of this clonotype. The V gene is TRBV10-3, the J gene TRBJ1-3, with D possibly being TRBD1 (6 bases). The CDR3 extends over 13 amino acids. The germline V and J ends were trimmed by 5 bases and 2 bases, with 7 bases remaining between them. CDR1 ENHRY and CDR2 SYGVKD come from the germline V gene. This CDR3 is CAISQGPGNTIYF. In DNA, the CDR3 is TGTGCCATCAGTCAGGGGCCTGGAAACACCATATATTTT.

There are many counts of this clonotype. The chain links TRBV11-2 to TRBJ2-7; D gene uncertain. V shed 0 bases and J shed 2 bases, with 8 bases lying between them. The CDR3 loop spans 14 amino acids. The germline CDR1 and CDR2 sequences are SGHAT and FQNNGV. The CDR3 loop reads CASSLEIDTYEQYF. DNA of the CDR3: TGTGCCAGCAGCTTAGAGATCGACACCTACGAGCAGTACTTC.

The gene calls are TRBV12-3 or TRBV12-4 and TRBJ1-4, with D perhaps TRBD1 (6 bases). The CDR3 extends over 13 amino acids. With 6 bases removed from V and 5 bases from J, the gap between germline ends came to 10 bases. The CDR3 loop is CASRIGTNEKLFF. DNA for the CDR3: TGTGCCAGCAGGATAGGGACAAATGAAAAACTGTTTTTT.

This clonotype was seen ten or more times. The chain combines TRBV28 with TRBJ2-5; TRBD2 aligns across 10 bases. The V and J ends lost 3 bases and 4 bases, in that order; junction bases with no gene match: 14. This CDR3 has 18 amino acids. The V gene's germline CDR1 is MDHEN and CDR2 SYDVKM. In DNA form, the CDR3 reads TGTGCCAGCAGTTTTGGTACTTTAGCGGGAGGACCTACAGAGACCCAGTACTTC. As protein: CASSFGTLAGGPTETQYF.

This clonotype was counted ten times or more. The chain joins TRBV28 to TRBJ1-5; the D gene is possibly TRBD1 (5 bases). CDR3 length: 20 amino acids. Germline V gives CDR1 MDHEN, CDR2 SYDVKM. Trimming removed 5 bases from V and 0 bases from J, with 26 bases in between. The CDR3 loop reads CASSRPLYRWESNSNQPQHF. The CDR3 DNA reads TGTGCCAGCAGTCGACCATTATACAGGTGGGAGAGTAATAGCAATCAGCCCCAGCATTTT.